These T cell receptor beta chains were read from a single sample in a study of beta chain features in type 1 diabetes. This table comes from immunoSEQ multiplex PCR, and its TCRdb copy is limited to in-frame clones, with some not included. The top ten clones hold 0.017% of a sample with hundreds of thousands of clones, around 12% of them seen once. Sequenced input: naive CD4+ T cells from blood. The receptors were gathered from a man between 18 and 35 years old in good health. The conserved cysteine and the conserved F or W are not part of the CDR3 here. Size is omitted from some rows. Given values are once, few, many or a class for expanded clones.

TRBJ2-4,TRBV16,.,ASSQSEQMLAKNIQY
TRBJ2-7,TRBV4-3,.,ASSQETGASYEQY
TRBJ2-2,TRBV18,.,ASSKAGVQNTGELF
TRBJ2-4,TRBV4-3,.,ASSQDLPRAGGVDIQY
TRBJ2-6,TRBV18,.,ASSGAISGANVLT
TRBJ2-1,TRBV7-3,few,ASSLTGTHNEQF
TRBJ2-3,TRBV29-1,.,SSAGLAGGRTDTQY
TRBJ1-5,TRBV7-2,few,ASSLDGKDNQPQH
TRBJ1-5,TRBV6-5,.,ASSYEAGVSPQH
TRBJ2-1,TRBV11-2,.,ASSLDRGKPYNEQF
TRBJ1-1,TRBV7-2,.,ASSQADPGQSTEAF
TRBJ1-4,TRBV25-1,.,ASSGDPGQDRNEKLF